Reported below is one T cell receptor beta chain. The sample comes from a study of blood T cell repertoires in COVID-19. Original data processing: Amplification from reference gene primers served as the basis for estimated nucleated cell counts. Data came from immunoSEQ multiplex PCR; TCRdb stores just in-frame clones and leaves some out. The V and J calls and the clone size are those of that table, but D and trimming were determined from the DNA. This table holds 150,000 or so clones, over 80% found once. The CDR3 has 14 residues. The germline CDR1 and CDR2 sequences are SGHRS and YFSETQ. The trim removed 6 bases at V and 5 bases at J, leaving 8 bases unmatched.

This clonotype originated in a human donor in a cohort sampled during active COVID-19. Sequencing used peripheral blood. The V and J genes are TRBV5-1 and TRBJ2-3; 8 nucleotides align to TRBD1. For the CDR3, the DNA is TGCGCCAGCACCCCAGGGGGCGCGGAAGATACGCAGTATTTT. Amino acids: CASTPGGAEDTQYF.